The clone carrying this TCR beta chain has only a few counts. Its antigen is not identified. This entry is derived from a study of neoadjuvant anti-PD-1 for oral cavity cancer. Overall study context: Patients without progression got a fourth dose around day 43. Study outcomes and limitations: Post-nivolumab, blood T cell clonality was significantly elevated in non-responders.

In germline, CDR1 is SSHAT, CDR2 FNYEAQ (reference sequence). J was trimmed by 3 bases and V by 5 bases; bases with no gene match: 9. The CDR3 covers 16 residues. Time point indicated: after neoadjuvant nivolumab, at surgical resection. The method was immunoSEQ multiplex PCR; TCRdb's version includes in-frame clones alone and lacks a portion of them. In the table there are around 8,400 clones, about two thirds of which are singletons. V is TRBV7-7 and J is TRBJ2-2, with 7 bases that match TRBD2. The clonotype comes from a person aged 35 to 85 with oral cavity squamous cell carcinoma. The source was PBMCs, collected after nivolumab (anti-PD-1) treatment. CDR3 nucleotide sequence: TGTGCCAGCAGCCTTACTCCTAGCGGCGACACCGGGGAGCTGTTTTTT. Protein: CASSLTPSGDTGELFF.